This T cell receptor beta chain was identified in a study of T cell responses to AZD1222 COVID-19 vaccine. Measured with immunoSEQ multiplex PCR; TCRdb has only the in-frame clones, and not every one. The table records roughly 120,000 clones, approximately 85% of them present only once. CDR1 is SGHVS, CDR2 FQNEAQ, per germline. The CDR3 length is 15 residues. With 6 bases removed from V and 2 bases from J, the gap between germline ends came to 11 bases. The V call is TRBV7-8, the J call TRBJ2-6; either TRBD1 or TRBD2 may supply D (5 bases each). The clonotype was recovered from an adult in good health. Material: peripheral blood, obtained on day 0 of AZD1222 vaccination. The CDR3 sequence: CASSPRGTGANVLTF. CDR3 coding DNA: TGTGCCAGCAGTCCCCGGGGCACTGGGGCCAACGTCCTGACTTTC.